This T cell receptor beta chain comes out of a study of blood T cell repertoires in COVID-19. In the original processing: Amplification of reference gene primers was used by the study to estimate nucleated cell counts. The repertoire was sequenced with immunoSEQ multiplex PCR; TCRdb's copy has only in-frame clones and lacks some. V, J and clone size are those of that table, while D and trimming were read from the DNA. The sample has about 280,000 clones, 80% to 90% seen once; the top ten hold roughly 9.4%. Germline lookup yields CDR1 MDHEN and CDR2 SYDVKM. This CDR3 has 14 amino acids. The V end was cut by 7 bases, the J end by 7 bases, with 20 bases between.

The rearrangement links TRBV28 to TRBJ2-7; D possibly corresponds to TRBD2 (6 bases). The sample taken for sequencing was peripheral blood. The origin of this receptor is a woman aged 45-65 years who had recovered from COVID-19. The CDR3 region has the DNA TGTGCCAGCACAGTCGGGACTCCAGCCGGGGAGCAGTACTTC. It specifies CASTVGTPAGEQYF.